Listed below are T cell receptor beta chains from one sample, sequenced in a study of T cells in Graves' hyperthyroidism and ophthalmopathy. TCRdb reprocessed the multiplex PCR reads via MiXCR and lists one record per CDR3 protein. The sample lists about 300,000 distinct CDR3 sequences, roughly an eighth occurring once. Sequenced input: blood. The receptors derive from a woman in her 40s with Graves' hyperthyroidism. The CDR3 runs from the conserved cysteine through the conserved F or W. The order of the fields is V gene, J gene, clone size, D gene, CDR3 DNA, CDR3 protein. D genes are given only for firm matches. Clone sizes are given selectively: once, few, many, or a class where the clone is expanded.

V gene: TRBV18
J gene: TRBJ2-2
clone size: few
D gene: .
CDR3 DNA: TGTGCCAGCTCATACGGACTCCGTTACACCGGGGAGCTGTTTTTT
CDR3 protein: CASSYGLRYTGELFF

V gene: TRBV3-1
J gene: TRBJ1-2
clone size: many
D gene: .
CDR3 DNA: TGTGCCAGCAGTAGGACCGAGTATGGCTACACCTTC
CDR3 protein: CASSRTEYGYTF

V gene: TRBV29-1
J gene: TRBJ2-7
clone size: few
D gene: TRBD1
CDR3 DNA: TGCAGCGCGCGTACAGGGGGCGCGGGTCAGCCCCACGAGCAGTACTTC
CDR3 protein: CSARTGGAGQPHEQYF

V gene: TRBV27
J gene: TRBJ2-3
clone size: many
D gene: .
CDR3 DNA: TGTGCCAGCAGCCCCATAGCTAGCACAGATACGCAGTATTTT
CDR3 protein: CASSPIASTDTQYF

V gene: TRBV20-1
J gene: TRBJ2-1
clone size: many
D gene: .
CDR3 DNA: TGCAGTGCGAGAGGGAGCCGGCGGGTTAATGAGCAGTTCTTC
CDR3 protein: CSARGSRRVNEQFF

V gene: TRBV5-1
J gene: TRBJ1-2
clone size: many
D gene: .
CDR3 DNA: TGCGCCAGCAGCTTGGGAGGGGATGGCGGCTACACCTTC
CDR3 protein: CASSLGGDGGYTF

V gene: TRBV12-3/TRBV12-4
J gene: TRBJ1-2
clone size: many
D gene: .
CDR3 DNA: TGTGCCAGCAGTTTAACGGGATCACTTCAGGGCTACACCTTC
CDR3 protein: CASSLTGSLQGYTF

V gene: TRBV2
J gene: TRBJ1-1
clone size: .
D gene: TRBD1
CDR3 DNA: TGTGCCAGCGACATGAGGACAGGGGCTGAAGCTTTCTTT
CDR3 protein: CASDMRTGAEAFF

V gene: TRBV3-1
J gene: TRBJ2-2
clone size: .
D gene: TRBD1
CDR3 DNA: TGTGCCAGCAGCGGACAGGTGAATGGGGAGCTGTTTTTT
CDR3 protein: CASSGQVNGELFF

V gene: TRBV6-2/TRBV6-3
J gene: TRBJ1-1
clone size: .
D gene: .
CDR3 DNA: TGTGCCAGCAGCCACAGGGTCACTGAAGCTTTCTTT
CDR3 protein: CASSHRVTEAFF

V gene: TRBV20-1
J gene: TRBJ2-7
clone size: many
D gene: .
CDR3 DNA: TGCAGTGCTAGGCGCGACATATCCTACGAGCAGTACTTC
CDR3 protein: CSARRDISYEQYF

V gene: TRBV20-1
J gene: TRBJ2-7
clone size: many
D gene: TRBD2
CDR3 DNA: TGCAGTGCTAGCCGAGCGGGAGGCGGCGACGAGCAGTACTTC
CDR3 protein: CSASRAGGGDEQYF

V gene: TRBV7-2
J gene: TRBJ2-3
clone size: many
D gene: TRBD2
CDR3 DNA: TGTGCCAGCAGCCAACGGGAGGGCCTTGGAGATACGCAGTATTTT
CDR3 protein: CASSQREGLGDTQYF

V gene: TRBV6-1
J gene: TRBJ2-7
clone size: .
D gene: TRBD2
CDR3 DNA: TGTGCCACCAGACTAGCGGGGACCTACGAGCAGTACTTC
CDR3 protein: CATRLAGTYEQYF

V gene: TRBV20-1
J gene: TRBJ1-1
clone size: many
D gene: TRBD1
CDR3 DNA: TGCAGTGCTCCGGGGACAGGGATTACGATGAACACTGAAGCTTTCTTT
CDR3 protein: CSAPGTGITMNTEAFF

V gene: TRBV29-1
J gene: TRBJ2-2
clone size: many
D gene: .
CDR3 DNA: TGCAGCGTTGAAGATCGGTACACCGGGGAGCTGTTTTTT
CDR3 protein: CSVEDRYTGELFF

V gene: TRBV24-1
J gene: TRBJ2-5
clone size: .
D gene: TRBD1
CDR3 DNA: TGTGCCACCAGTGGCCGACAGGGGCAAGAGACCCAGTACTTC
CDR3 protein: CATSGRQGQETQYF

V gene: TRBV20-1
J gene: TRBJ1-1
clone size: many
D gene: .
CDR3 DNA: TGCAGTGCTAGGGCATCCCTTGGAAAGGAGAACACTGAAGCTTTCTTT
CDR3 protein: CSARASLGKENTEAFF

V gene: TRBV13
J gene: TRBJ1-2
clone size: many
D gene: .
CDR3 DNA: TGTGCCAGCAGCTTAGTTTGGGGCTACACCTTC
CDR3 protein: CASSLVWGYTF

V gene: TRBV4-1
J gene: TRBJ2-3
clone size: .
D gene: .
CDR3 DNA: TGCGCCAGCAGCCCGGTACCTAGCACAGATACGCAGTATTTT
CDR3 protein: CASSPVPSTDTQYF

V gene: TRBV6-2/TRBV6-3
J gene: TRBJ1-1
clone size: many
D gene: .
CDR3 DNA: TGTGCCAGCAGTTCAACAAACACTGAAGCTTTCTTT
CDR3 protein: CASSSTNTEAFF

V gene: TRBV5-1
J gene: TRBJ2-7
clone size: few
D gene: TRBD1
CDR3 DNA: TGCGCCAGCAGCTATCAGGGACAGGGAGGTAACGAGCAGTACTTC
CDR3 protein: CASSYQGQGGNEQYF

V gene: TRBV12-3/TRBV12-4
J gene: TRBJ2-1
clone size: many
D gene: TRBD2
CDR3 DNA: TGTGCCAGCAGTATGGGACTAGCGGGCTTGGATGAGCAGTTCTTC
CDR3 protein: CASSMGLAGLDEQFF

V gene: TRBV7-2
J gene: TRBJ2-1
clone size: many
D gene: .
CDR3 DNA: TGTGCCAGCAGCCCACCAGGGATCGATGAGCAGTTCTTC
CDR3 protein: CASSPPGIDEQFF

V gene: TRBV7-9
J gene: TRBJ1-1
clone size: many
D gene: TRBD1
CDR3 DNA: TGTGCCAGCAGCGTCCCAGGGGGAAGCACTGAAGCTTTCTTT
CDR3 protein: CASSVPGGSTEAFF

V gene: TRBV20-1
J gene: TRBJ2-7
clone size: many
D gene: .
CDR3 DNA: TGCAGTGCTTCTGAGGGTTACGAGCAGTACTTC
CDR3 protein: CSASEGYEQYF

V gene: TRBV12-3/TRBV12-4
J gene: TRBJ2-7
clone size: many
D gene: TRBD1
CDR3 DNA: TGTGCCAGCACACCGGACAGGAGCTCCTACGAGCAGTACTTC
CDR3 protein: CASTPDRSSYEQYF

V gene: TRBV11-2
J gene: TRBJ2-7
clone size: many
D gene: TRBD2
CDR3 DNA: TGTGCCAGCAGCAGAATAGCGGGAGGGCCCCCCTACGAGCAGTACTTC
CDR3 protein: CASSRIAGGPPYEQYF

V gene: TRBV12-3/TRBV12-4
J gene: TRBJ2-7
clone size: many
D gene: .
CDR3 DNA: TGTGCCAGCAGTGGAGGTGCCTCCTACGAGCAGTACTTC
CDR3 protein: CASSGGASYEQYF

V gene: TRBV10-3
J gene: TRBJ2-1
clone size: many
D gene: TRBD2
CDR3 DNA: TGTGCCATCAGTGAGACCATCCTGCCTACTAGCGGGAGCGGCGATGAGCAGTTCTTC
CDR3 protein: CAISETILPTSGSGDEQFF

V gene: TRBV5-4
J gene: TRBJ2-5
clone size: .
D gene: .
CDR3 DNA: TGTGCCAGCAGCTTGGCCCTCGGAAACCAAGAGACCCAGTACTTC
CDR3 protein: CASSLALGNQETQYF

V gene: TRBV7-8
J gene: TRBJ2-7
clone size: many
D gene: TRBD2
CDR3 DNA: TGTGCCAGCAGCTCCCCCGCCGGACTAGCGGGTGTCTCCTACGAGCAGTACTTC
CDR3 protein: CASSSPAGLAGVSYEQYF

V gene: TRBV7-8
J gene: TRBJ1-1
clone size: few
D gene: .
CDR3 DNA: TGTGCCAGCAGGAGAGAGTTACCGAACACTGAAGCTTTCTTT
CDR3 protein: CASRRELPNTEAFF

V gene: TRBV19
J gene: TRBJ2-2
clone size: once
D gene: TRBD2
CDR3 DNA: TGTGACAGTAGTCCGCGGGGTAGCGGGAGTTATAGCACCGGGGAGCTGTTTTTT
CDR3 protein: CDSSPRGSGSYSTGELFF

V gene: TRBV11-2
J gene: TRBJ2-3
clone size: .
D gene: .
CDR3 DNA: TGTGCCAGCAGCTCCCGGATCATCAGCACAGATACGCAGTATTTT
CDR3 protein: CASSSRIISTDTQYF

V gene: TRBV20-1
J gene: TRBJ2-5
clone size: few
D gene: .
CDR3 DNA: TGCAGTGCTAGTAGTCCGGGGACAGAGACCCAGTACTTC
CDR3 protein: CSASSPGTETQYF

V gene: TRBV28
J gene: TRBJ2-3
clone size: few
D gene: TRBD1
CDR3 DNA: TGTGCCAGCAGTTTATCGGGACAGGGTGGGACAGATACGCAGTATTTT
CDR3 protein: CASSLSGQGGTDTQYF

V gene: TRBV28
J gene: TRBJ1-6
clone size: many
D gene: .
CDR3 DNA: TGTGCCAGCAGTTTAGACCTGCCAGAAGAGAGGAATTCACCCCTCCACTTT
CDR3 protein: CASSLDLPEERNSPLHF

V gene: TRBV30
J gene: TRBJ2-7
clone size: many
D gene: TRBD1
CDR3 DNA: TGTGCCTGGAGTCCACAGGGGTTTGGGCAGTACTTC
CDR3 protein: CAWSPQGFGQYF

V gene: TRBV12-3/TRBV12-4
J gene: TRBJ2-2
clone size: few
D gene: TRBD2
CDR3 DNA: TGTGCCAGCAGAGGGACTAGCACCGGGGAGCTGTTTTTT
CDR3 protein: CASRGTSTGELFF

V gene: TRBV13
J gene: TRBJ1-6
clone size: many
D gene: TRBD1
CDR3 DNA: TGTGCCAGCAGCACAAGAGGGGGCGCCAGGAATTCACCCCTCCACTTT
CDR3 protein: CASSTRGGARNSPLHF

V gene: TRBV13
J gene: TRBJ2-5
clone size: .
D gene: .
CDR3 DNA: TGTGCCAGCAGCGCCCCTCAGATGGGGATAGGGGAGACCCAGTACTTC
CDR3 protein: CASSAPQMGIGETQYF